The clone carrying this T cell receptor beta chain has at least ten counts. Its cognate antigen is unknown. Blood mononuclear cells were expanded for two to three days using either OKT3 anti-CD3 antibody or CD3/CD28 beads. These data belong to a study of beta chain bispecific antibodies for T cell cancers. The wider study: TRBV sequencing of surviving healthy T cells measured each family's depletion. Jurkat cells expressed TRBV12-3; HPB-ALL cells expressed TRBV5-5. Study observations and caveats: In these mixed samples, most targeted TRBV reads derived from the leukemia cell line.

Germline V gives CDR1 WSHSY, CDR2 SAAADI. V shed 7 bases, J shed 4 bases, and the junction held 7 bases outside the gene matches. CDR3 length: 15 amino acids. Clonotype quantities came from unique molecular identifier barcode counts. TCRdb passed the 5' RACE reads through MiXCR, listing each CDR3 protein once. The sample consists of just over 20,000 distinct CDR3 sequences, roughly 3% of them appearing once. This sequence originates from a human donor in good health. Some clones in this sample may be carry-over from other donors' samples. The V call is TRBV10-2, the J call TRBJ2-7, with 13 bases aligning to TRBD2. The sample taken for sequencing was healthy donor T cells cultured with leukemia cells. CDR3 residues: CASKTSGGEGYEQYF. In DNA form, the CDR3 reads TGCGCCAGCAAAACTAGCGGGGGGGAAGGGTACGAGCAGTACTTC.